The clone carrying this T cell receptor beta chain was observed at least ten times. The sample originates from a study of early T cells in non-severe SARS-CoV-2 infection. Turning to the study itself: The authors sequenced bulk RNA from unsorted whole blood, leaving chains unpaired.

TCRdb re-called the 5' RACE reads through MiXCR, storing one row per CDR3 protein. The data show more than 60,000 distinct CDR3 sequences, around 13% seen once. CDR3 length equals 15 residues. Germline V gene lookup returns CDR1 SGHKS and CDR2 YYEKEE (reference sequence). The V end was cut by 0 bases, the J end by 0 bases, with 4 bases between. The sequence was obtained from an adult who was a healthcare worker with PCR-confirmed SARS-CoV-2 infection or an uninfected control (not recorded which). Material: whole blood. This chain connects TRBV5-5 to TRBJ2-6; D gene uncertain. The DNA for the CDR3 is TGTGCCAGCAGCTTGGATCCCTCTGGGGCCAACGTCCTGACTTTC. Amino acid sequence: CASSLDPSGANVLTF.